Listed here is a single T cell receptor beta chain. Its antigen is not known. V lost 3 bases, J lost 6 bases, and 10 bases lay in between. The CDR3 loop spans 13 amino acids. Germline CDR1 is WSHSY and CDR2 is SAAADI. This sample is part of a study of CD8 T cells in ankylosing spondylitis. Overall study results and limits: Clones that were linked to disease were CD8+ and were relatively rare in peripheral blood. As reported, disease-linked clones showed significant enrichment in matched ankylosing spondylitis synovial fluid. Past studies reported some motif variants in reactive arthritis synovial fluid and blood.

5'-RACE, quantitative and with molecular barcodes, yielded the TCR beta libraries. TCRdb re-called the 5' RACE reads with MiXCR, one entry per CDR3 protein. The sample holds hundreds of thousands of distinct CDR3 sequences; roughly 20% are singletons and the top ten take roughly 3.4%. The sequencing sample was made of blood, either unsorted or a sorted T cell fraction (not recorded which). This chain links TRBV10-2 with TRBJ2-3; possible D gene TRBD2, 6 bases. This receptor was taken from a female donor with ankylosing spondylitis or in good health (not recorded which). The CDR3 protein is CASSDAGSDTQYF. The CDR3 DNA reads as TGCGCCAGCAGTGATGCGGGGTCGGATACGCAGTATTTT.